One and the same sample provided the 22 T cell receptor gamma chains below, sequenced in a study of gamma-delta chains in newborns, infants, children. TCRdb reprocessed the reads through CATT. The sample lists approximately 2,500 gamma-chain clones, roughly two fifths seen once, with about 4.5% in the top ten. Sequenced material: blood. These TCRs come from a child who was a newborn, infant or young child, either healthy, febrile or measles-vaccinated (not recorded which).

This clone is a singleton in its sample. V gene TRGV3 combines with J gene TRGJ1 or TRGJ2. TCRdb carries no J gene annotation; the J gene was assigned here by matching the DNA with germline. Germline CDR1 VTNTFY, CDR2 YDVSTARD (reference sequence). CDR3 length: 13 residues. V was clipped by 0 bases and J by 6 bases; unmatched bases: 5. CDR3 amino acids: CATWDRPTYKKLF. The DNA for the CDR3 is TGTGCCACCTGGGACAGGCCAACTTATAAGAAACTCTTT.

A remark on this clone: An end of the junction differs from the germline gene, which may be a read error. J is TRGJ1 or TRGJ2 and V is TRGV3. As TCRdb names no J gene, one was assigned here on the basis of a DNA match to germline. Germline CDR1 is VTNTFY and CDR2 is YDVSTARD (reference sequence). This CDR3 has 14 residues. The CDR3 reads CATWDTRIYYEKLF. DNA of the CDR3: TGTGCCACCTGGGACACCCGGATTTATTATGAGAAACTCTTT.

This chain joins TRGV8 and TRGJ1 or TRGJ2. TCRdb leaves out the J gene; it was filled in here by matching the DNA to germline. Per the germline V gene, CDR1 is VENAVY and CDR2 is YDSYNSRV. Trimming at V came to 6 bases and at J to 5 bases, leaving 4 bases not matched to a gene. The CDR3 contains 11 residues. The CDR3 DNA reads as TGTGCCACCTGGATTCATTATAAGAAACTCTTT. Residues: CATWIHYKKLF.

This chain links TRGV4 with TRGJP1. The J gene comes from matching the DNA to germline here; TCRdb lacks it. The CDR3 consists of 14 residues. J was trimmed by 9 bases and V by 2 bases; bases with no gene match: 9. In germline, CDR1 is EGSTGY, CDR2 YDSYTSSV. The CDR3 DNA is TGTGCCACCTGGGATGAGCGCGGGTGTTGGTTCAAGATATTT. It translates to CATWDERGCWFKIF.

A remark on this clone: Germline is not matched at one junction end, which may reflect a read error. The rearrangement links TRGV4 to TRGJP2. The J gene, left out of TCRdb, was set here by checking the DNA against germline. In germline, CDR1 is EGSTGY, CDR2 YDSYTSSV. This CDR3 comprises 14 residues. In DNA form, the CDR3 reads TGTGCCGCCTGGGAAAATAGTAGTGATTGGATCAAGACGTTT. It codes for CAAWENSSDWIKTF.

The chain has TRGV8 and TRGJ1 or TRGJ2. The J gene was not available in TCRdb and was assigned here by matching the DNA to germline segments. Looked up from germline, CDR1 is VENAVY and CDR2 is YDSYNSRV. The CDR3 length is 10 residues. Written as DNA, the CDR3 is TGTGCTACCCGAAGTCATAAGAAACTCTTT. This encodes CATRSHKKLF.

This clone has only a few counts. Here the CDR3 reads CATWDAGSDWIKTF. CDR3 nucleotide sequence: TGTGCCACCTGGGATGCGGGTAGTGATTGGATCAAGACGTTT. The V gene is TRGV4, the J gene TRGJP2. The germline V gene encodes CDR1 EGSTGY and CDR2 YDSYTSSV. The V segment lost 2 bases and the J segment 3 bases; nucleotides outside the gene matches: 3. The CDR3 is 14 residues long.

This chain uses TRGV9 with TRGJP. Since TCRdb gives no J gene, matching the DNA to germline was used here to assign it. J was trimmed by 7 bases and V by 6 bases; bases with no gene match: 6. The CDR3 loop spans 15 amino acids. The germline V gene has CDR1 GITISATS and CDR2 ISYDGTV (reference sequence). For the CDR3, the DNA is TGTGCCTTGTGGCTCCGGGAGTTGGGCAAAAAAATCAAGGTATTT. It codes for CALWLRELGKKIKVF.

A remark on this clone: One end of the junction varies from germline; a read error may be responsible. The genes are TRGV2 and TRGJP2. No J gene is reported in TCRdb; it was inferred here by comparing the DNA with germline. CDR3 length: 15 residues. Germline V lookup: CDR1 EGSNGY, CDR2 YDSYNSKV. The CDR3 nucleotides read TGTGCCACCCGGGACCCCCCGGGTAGTGATTGGATCAAGACGTTT. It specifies CATRDPPGSDWIKTF.

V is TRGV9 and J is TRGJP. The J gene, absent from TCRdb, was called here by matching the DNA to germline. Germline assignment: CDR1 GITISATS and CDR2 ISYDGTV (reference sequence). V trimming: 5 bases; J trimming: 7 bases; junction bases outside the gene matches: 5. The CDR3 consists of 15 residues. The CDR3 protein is CALWGVELGKKIKVF. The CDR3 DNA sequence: TGTGCCTTGTGGGGCGTCGAGTTGGGCAAAAAAATCAAGGTATTT.

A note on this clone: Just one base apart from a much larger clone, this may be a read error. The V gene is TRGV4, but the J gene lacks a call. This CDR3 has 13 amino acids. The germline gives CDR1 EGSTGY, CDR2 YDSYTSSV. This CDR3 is CATWDGREYKKLF. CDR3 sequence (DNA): TGTGCCACCTGGGATGGGCGTGAGTATAAGAAGCTCTTT.

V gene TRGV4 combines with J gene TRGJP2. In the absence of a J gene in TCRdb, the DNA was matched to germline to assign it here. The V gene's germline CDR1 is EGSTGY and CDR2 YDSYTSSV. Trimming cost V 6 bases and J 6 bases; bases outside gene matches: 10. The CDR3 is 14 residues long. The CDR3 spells CATWQVGGDWIKTF. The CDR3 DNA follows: TGTGCCACCTGGCAGGTGGGAGGTGATTGGATCAAGACGTTT.

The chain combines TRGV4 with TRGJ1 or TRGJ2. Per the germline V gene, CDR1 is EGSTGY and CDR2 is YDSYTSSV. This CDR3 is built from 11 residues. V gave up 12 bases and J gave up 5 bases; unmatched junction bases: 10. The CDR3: CAPMGDYKKLF. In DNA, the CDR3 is TGTGCCCCCATGGGGGATTATAAGAAACTCTTT.

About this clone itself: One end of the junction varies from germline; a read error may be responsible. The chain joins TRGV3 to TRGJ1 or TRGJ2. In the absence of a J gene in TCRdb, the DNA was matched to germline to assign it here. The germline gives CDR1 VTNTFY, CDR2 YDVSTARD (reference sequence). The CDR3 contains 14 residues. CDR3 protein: CATWNRPSYYKKLF. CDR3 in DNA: TGTGCCACCTGGAACAGGCCATCTTATTATAAGAAACTCTTT.

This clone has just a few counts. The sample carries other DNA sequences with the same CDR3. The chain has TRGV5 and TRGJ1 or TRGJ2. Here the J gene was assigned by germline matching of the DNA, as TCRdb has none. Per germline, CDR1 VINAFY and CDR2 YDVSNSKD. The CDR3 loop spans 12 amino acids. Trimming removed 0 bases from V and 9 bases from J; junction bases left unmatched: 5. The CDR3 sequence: CATWDRLPKKLF. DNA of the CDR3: TGTGCCACCTGGGACAGGTTACCTAAGAAACTCTTT.

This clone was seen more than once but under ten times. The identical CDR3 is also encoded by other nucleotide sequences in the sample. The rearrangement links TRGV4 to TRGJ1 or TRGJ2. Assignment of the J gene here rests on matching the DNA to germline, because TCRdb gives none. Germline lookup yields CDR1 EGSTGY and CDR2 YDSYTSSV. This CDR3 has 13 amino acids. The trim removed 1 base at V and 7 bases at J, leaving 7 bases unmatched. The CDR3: CATWDGFTYKKLF. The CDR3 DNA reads TGTGCCACCTGGGATGGATTTACGTATAAGAAACTCTTT.

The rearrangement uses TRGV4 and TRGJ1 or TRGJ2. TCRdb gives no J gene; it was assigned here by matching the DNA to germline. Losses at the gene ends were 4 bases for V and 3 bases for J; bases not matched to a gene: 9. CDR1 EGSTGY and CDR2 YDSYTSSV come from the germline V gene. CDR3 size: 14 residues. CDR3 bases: TGTGCCACCTGGGACTCGCTTGGTTATTATAAGAAACTCTTT. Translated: CATWDSLGYYKKLF.

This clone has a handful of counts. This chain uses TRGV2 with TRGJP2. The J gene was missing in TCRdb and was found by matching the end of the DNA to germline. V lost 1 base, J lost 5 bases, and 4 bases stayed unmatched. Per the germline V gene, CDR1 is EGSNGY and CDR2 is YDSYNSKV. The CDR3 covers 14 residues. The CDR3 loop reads CATWDGGSDWIKTF. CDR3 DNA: TGTGCCACCTGGGACGGCGGGAGTGATTGGATCAAGACGTTT.

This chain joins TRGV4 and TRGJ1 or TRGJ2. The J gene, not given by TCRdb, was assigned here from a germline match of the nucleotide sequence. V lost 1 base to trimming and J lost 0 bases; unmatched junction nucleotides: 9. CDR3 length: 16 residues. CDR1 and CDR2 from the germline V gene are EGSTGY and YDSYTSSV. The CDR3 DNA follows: TGTGCCACCTGGGATGGCGCTTACTGGAATTATTATAAGAAACTCTTT. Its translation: CATWDGAYWNYYKKLF.

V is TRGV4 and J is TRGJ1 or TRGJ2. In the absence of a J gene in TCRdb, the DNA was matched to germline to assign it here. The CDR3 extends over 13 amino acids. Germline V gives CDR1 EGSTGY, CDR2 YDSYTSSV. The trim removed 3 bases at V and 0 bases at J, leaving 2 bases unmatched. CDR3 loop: CATWDQNYYKKLF. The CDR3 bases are TGTGCCACCTGGGATCAGAATTATTATAAGAAACTCTTT.

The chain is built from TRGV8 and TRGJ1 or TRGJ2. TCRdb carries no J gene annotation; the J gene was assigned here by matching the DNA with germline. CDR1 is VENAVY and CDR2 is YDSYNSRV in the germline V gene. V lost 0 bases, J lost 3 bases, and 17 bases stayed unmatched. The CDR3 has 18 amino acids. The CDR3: CATWDRYYRAPGYYKKLF. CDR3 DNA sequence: TGTGCCACCTGGGATAGGTATTATCGGGCTCCGGGTTATTATAAGAAACTCTTT.

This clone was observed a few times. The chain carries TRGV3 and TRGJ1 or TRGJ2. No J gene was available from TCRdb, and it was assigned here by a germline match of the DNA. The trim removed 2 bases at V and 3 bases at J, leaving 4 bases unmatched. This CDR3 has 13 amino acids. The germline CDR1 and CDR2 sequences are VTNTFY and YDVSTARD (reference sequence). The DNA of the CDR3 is TGTGCCACCTGGGACACCCTTTATTATAAGAAACTCTTT. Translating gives CATWDTLYYKKLF.